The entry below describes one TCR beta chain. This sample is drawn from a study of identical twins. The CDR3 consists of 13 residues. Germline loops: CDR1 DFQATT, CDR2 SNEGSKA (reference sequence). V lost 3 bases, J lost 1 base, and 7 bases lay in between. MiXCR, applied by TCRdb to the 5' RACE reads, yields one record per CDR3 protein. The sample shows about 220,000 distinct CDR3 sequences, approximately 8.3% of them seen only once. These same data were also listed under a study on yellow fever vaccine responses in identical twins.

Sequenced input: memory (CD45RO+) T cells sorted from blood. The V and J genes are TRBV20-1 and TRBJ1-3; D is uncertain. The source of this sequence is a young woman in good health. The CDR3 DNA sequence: TGCAGTGCTAGTTCCGCTTCTGGAAACACCATATATTTT. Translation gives CSASSASGNTIYF.